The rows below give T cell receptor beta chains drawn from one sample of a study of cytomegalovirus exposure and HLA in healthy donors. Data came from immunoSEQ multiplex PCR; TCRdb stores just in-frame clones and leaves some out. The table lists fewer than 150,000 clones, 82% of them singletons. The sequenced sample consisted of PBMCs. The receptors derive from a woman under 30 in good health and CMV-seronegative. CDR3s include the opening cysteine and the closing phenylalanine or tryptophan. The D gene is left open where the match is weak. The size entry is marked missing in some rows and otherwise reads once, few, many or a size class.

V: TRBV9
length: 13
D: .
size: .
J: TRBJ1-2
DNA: TGTGCCAGCAGCGTACCGGGTGTCTATGGCTACACCTTC
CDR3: CASSVPGVYGYTF

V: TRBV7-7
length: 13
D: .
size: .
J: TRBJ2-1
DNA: TGTGCTAGCAGCTCCGGCGTACAGGGTGAGCAGTTCTTC
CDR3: CASSSGVQGEQFF

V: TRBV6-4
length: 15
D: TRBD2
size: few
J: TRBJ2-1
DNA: TGTGCCAGCAGTGACTCGGCGGGAGGGTACAATGAGCAGTTCTTC
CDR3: CASSDSAGGYNEQFF

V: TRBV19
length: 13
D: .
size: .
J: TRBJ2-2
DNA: TGTGCCAGTAAGACAGATAGAACCGGGGAGCTGTTTTTT
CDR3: CASKTDRTGELFF

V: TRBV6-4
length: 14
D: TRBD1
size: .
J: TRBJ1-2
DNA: TGTGCCAGCAGTGCCCAGGGGGCTGGCTATGGCTACACCTTC
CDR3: CASSAQGAGYGYTF

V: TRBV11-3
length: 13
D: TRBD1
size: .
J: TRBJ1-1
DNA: TGTGCCAGCAGTTCTTTGACAGGGGCTGAAGCTTTCTTT
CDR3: CASSSLTGAEAFF

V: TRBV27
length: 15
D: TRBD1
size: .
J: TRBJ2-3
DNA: TGTGCCAGCACTAAGGGACAGGGGGCTAGGGATACGCAGTATTTT
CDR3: CASTKGQGARDTQYF

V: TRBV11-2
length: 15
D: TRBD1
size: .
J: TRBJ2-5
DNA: TGTGCCAGCAGCTTGGGACAGGCCGATCAAGAGACCCAGTACTTC
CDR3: CASSLGQADQETQYF

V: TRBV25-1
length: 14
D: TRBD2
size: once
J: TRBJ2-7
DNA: TGTGCCAGCAGTGACTGGGGGGGTAACTACGAGCAGTACTTC
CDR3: CASSDWGGNYEQYF

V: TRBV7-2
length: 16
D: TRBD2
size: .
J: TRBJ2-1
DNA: TGTGCCAGCAGCTTAGCCACTAGCGGGGGGGCCTATGAGCAGTTCTTC
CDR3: CASSLATSGGAYEQFF

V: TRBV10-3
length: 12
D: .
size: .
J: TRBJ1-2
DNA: TGTGCCATCAGTGAGTCGGGAGGAGGCTACACCTTC
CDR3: CAISESGGGYTF

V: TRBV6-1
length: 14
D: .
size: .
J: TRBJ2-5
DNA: TGTGCCAGCAAACTATCCAATAGGGGAGAGACCCAGTACTTC
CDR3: CASKLSNRGETQYF

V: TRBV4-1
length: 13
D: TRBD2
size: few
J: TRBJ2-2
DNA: TGCGCCAGCAGCGTCGGGGGGGCCGGGGAGCTGTTTTTT
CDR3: CASSVGGAGELFF

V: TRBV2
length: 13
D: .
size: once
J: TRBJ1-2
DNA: TGTGCCAGCACCCTCGGGTGGGACTATGGCTACACCTTC
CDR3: CASTLGWDYGYTF

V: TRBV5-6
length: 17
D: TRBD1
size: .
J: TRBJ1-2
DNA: TGTGCCAGCAGCTCTACGAACAGGGGGCTATTGGGCTATGGCTACACCTTC
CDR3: CASSSTNRGLLGYGYTF

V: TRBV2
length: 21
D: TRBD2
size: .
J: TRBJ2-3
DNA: TGTGCCAGCAGTGATTACGGGGGACTAGCGGGAGGGATGAAGAGCACAGATACGCAGTATTTT
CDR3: CASSDYGGLAGGMKSTDTQYF

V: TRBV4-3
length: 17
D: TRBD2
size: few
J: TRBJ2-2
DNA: TGCGCCAGCAGCCACGGACTAGCGGGAGATTATTCCGGGGAGCTGTTTTTT
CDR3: CASSHGLAGDYSGELFF

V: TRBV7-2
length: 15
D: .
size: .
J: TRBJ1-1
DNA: TGTGCCGCGAGAGTTAGGGGCTTGCGGAACACTGAAGCTTTCTTT
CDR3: CAARVRGLRNTEAFF

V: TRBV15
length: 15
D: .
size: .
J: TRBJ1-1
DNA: TGTGCCACCAGCAGAGATCTAGGGGGGGGGACTGAAGCTTTCTTT
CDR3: CATSRDLGGGTEAFF

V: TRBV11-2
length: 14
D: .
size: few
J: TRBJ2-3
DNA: TGTGCCAGCAGCCTATGGGGGGGGCTAGATACGCAGTATTTT
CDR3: CASSLWGGLDTQYF

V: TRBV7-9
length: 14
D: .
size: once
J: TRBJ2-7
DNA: TGTGCCAGCAGCCAGGACTACGCCTCCTACGAGCAGTACTTC
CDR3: CASSQDYASYEQYF

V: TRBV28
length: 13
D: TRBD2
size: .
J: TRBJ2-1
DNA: TGTGCCAGCAGGGGGACTAGCGGGAGTTGGCAGTTCTTC
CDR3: CASRGTSGSWQFF

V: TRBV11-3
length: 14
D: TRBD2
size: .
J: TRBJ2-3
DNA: TGTGCCAGCAGCGGCTCAGCGGGAGCAGATACGCAGTATTTT
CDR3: CASSGSAGADTQYF

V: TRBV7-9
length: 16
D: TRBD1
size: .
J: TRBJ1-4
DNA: TGTGCCAGCAGCTTAGGACAGGGGGTGGAATTTGAAAAACTGTTTTTT
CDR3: CASSLGQGVEFEKLFF

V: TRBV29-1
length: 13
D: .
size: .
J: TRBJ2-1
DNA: TGCAGCGTTGAAAGTGACACCTACAATGAGCAGTTCTTC
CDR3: CSVESDTYNEQFF

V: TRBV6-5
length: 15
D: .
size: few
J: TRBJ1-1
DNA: TGTGCCAGTAGATCCGTTCCAACAGGGAACACTGAAGCTTTCTTT
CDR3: CASRSVPTGNTEAFF

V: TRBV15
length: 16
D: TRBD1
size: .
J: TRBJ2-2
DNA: TGTGCCACCAGTAAGGGGCAGGGGGCCGGAACCGGGGAGCTGTTTTTT
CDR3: CATSKGQGAGTGELFF

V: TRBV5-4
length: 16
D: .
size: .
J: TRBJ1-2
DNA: TGTGCCAGCAGCTTGGGCGCAGGGGCGTCAGGCTATGGCTACACCTTC
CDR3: CASSLGAGASGYGYTF

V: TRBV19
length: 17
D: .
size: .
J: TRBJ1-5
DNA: TGTGCCAGTAGTATGCCCCCTTGGCAGGCTGGAGGGCAGCCCCAGCATTTT
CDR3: CASSMPPWQAGGQPQHF

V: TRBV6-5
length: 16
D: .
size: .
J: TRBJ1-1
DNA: TGTGCCAGCAGTTACGGGCGGGCCAGGGGGAACACTGAAGCTTTCTTT
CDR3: CASSYGRARGNTEAFF

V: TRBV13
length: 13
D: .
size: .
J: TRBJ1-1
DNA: TGTGCCAGCAGCACCAGGGGGAACACTGAAGCTTTCTTT
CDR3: CASSTRGNTEAFF

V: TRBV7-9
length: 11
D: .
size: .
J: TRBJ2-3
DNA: TGTGCCATCCACGGTTCAGATACGCAGTATTTT
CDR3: CAIHGSDTQYF

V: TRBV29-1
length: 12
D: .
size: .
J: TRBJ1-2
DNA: TGCAGCGTTGAAGACAATAACTATGGCTACACCTTC
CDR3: CSVEDNNYGYTF

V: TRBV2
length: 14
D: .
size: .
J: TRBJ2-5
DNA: TGTGCCAGCAGTGAAGTTCTACTCGGAGAGACCCAGTACTTC
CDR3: CASSEVLLGETQYF

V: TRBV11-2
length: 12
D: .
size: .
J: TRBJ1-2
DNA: TGTGCCAGCAGCTTAGATTGGGGCGCTCCAACGTTC
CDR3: CASSLDWGAPTF

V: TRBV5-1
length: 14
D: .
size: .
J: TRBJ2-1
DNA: TGCGCCAGCAGCCGCTATGACAGCTACAATGAGCAGTTCTTC
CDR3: CASSRYDSYNEQFF

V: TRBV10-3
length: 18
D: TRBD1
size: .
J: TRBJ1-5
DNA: TGTGCCATCAGTGACCTACTCAACAGGGGGGATAGCAATCAGCCCCAGCATTTT
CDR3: CAISDLLNRGDSNQPQHF

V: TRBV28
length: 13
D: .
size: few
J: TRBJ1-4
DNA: TGTGCCAGCAGTTTATCTCGGGGAATAAAACTGTTTTTT
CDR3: CASSLSRGIKLFF

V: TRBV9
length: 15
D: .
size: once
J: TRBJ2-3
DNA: TGTGCCAGCAGCGTAGGTACAGGAGCTACAGATACGCAGTATTTT
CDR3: CASSVGTGATDTQYF

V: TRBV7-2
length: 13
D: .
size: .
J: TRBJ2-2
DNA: TGTGCCAGCAGCCCTACAGGGACCGGGGAGCTGTTTTTT
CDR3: CASSPTGTGELFF

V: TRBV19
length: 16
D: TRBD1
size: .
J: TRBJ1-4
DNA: TGTGCCAGTAGTAAGGCGACAGGGTCGGAAAGGGAAAAACTGTTTTTT
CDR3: CASSKATGSEREKLFF

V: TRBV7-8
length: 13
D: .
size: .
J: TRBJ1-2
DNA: TGTGCCAGCAGCTTACCAGGGATAAAAGGCTACACCTTC
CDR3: CASSLPGIKGYTF

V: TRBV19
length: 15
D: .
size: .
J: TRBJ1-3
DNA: TGTGCCAGTCTCCGGGCGGGCGACTCTGGAAACACCATATATTTT
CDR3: CASLRAGDSGNTIYF